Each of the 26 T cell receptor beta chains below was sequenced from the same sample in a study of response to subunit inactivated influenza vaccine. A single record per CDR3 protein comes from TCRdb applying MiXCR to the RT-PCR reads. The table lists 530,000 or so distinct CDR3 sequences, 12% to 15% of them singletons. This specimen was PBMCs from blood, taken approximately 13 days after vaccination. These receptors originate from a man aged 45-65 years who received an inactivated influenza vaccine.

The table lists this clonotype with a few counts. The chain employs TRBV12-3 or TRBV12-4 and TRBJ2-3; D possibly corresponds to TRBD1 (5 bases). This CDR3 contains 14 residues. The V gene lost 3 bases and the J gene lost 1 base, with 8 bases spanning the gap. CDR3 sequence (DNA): TGTGCCAGCAGTTTTGGGGCAGGCACAGATACGCAGTATTTT. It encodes CASSFGAGTDTQYF.

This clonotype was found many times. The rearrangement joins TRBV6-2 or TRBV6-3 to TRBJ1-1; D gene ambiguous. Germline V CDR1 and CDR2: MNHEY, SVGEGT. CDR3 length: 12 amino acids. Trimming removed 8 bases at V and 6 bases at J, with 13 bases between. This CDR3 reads CASSPLRAEAFF. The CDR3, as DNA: TGTGCCAGCTCACCTCTGCGGGCTGAAGCTTTCTTT.

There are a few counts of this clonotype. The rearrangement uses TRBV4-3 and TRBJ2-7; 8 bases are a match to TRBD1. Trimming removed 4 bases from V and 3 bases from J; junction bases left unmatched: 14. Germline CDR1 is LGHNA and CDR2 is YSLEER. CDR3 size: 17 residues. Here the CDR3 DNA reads TGCGCCAGCAGCCTCTGGGGCAACCGACAGGGGAACTACGAGCAGTACTTC. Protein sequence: CASSLWGNRQGNYEQYF.

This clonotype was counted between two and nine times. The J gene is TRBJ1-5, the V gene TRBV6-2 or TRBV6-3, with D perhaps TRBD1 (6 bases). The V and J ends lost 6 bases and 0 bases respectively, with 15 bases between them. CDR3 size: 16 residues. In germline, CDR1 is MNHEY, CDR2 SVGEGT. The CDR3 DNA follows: TGTGCCAGCAGGGACCTAAAACAGGGTAGCAATCAGCCCCAGCATTTT. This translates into CASRDLKQGSNQPQHF.

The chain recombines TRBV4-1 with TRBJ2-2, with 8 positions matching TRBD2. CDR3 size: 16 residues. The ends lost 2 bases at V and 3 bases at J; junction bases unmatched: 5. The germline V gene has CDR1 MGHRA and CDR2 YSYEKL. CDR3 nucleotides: TGCGCCAGCAGCCAATCCAGCGGGGGCTACACCGGGGAGCTGTTTTTT. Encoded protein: CASSQSSGGYTGELFF.

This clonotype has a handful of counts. CDR3 in amino acids: CASSKGGTGNLSSNQPQHF. The CDR3, as DNA: TGTGCCAGCAGCAAAGGAGGGACAGGGAACCTTTCTAGCAATCAGCCCCAGCATTTT. This chain connects TRBV21-1 to TRBJ1-5; the D call of TRBD1 is as the table states it, not checked on the DNA. TRBV21-1 is labeled a pseudogene. The CDR3 length is 19 residues.

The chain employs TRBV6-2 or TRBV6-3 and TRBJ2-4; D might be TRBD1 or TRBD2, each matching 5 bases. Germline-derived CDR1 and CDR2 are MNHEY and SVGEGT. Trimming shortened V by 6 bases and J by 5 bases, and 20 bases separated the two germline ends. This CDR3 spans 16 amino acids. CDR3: CASRDSGRQRQNIQYF. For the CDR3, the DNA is TGTGCCAGCAGGGACTCAGGGCGCCAACGGCAAAACATTCAGTACTTC.

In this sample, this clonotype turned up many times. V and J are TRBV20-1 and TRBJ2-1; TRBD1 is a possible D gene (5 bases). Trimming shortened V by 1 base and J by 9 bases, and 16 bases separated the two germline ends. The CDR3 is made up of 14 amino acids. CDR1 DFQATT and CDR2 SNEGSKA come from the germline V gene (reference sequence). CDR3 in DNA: TGCAGTGCTAGAGGGACACCCGCTACGGGTGAGCAGTTCTTC. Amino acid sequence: CSARGTPATGEQFF.

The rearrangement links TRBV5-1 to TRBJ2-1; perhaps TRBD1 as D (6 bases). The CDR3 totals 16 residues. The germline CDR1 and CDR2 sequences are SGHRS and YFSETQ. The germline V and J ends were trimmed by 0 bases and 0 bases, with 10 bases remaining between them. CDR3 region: CASSLATGSSYNEQFF. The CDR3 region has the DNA TGCGCCAGCAGCTTGGCCACAGGGAGCTCCTACAATGAGCAGTTCTTC.

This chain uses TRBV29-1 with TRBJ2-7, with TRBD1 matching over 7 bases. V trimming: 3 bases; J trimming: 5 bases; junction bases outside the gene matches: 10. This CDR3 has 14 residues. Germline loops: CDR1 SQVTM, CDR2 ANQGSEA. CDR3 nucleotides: TGCAGCGTTGAGCTTCCGGGACAGCTGAACGAGCAGTACTTC. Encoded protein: CSVELPGQLNEQYF.

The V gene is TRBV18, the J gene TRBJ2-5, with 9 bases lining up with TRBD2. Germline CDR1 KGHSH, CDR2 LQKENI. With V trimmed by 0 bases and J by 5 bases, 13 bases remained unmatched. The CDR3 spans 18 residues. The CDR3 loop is CASSPPNLSAGGHETQYF. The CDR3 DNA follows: TGTGCCAGCTCACCACCGAACCTTAGTGCGGGGGGGCACGAGACCCAGTACTTC.

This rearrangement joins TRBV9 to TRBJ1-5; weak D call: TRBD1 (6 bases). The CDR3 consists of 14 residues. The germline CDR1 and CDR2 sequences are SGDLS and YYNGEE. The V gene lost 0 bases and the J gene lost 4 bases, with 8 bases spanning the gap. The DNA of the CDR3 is TGTGCCAGCAGCGTAGGGACAGTAAATCAGCCCCAGCATTTT. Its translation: CASSVGTVNQPQHF.

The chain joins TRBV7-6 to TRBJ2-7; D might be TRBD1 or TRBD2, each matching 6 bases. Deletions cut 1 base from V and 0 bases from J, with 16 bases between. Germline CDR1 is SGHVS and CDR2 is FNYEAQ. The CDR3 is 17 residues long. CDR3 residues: CASSLGVVGGSSYEQYF. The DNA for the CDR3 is TGTGCCAGCAGCTTAGGAGTGGTAGGGGGGAGCTCCTACGAGCAGTACTTC.

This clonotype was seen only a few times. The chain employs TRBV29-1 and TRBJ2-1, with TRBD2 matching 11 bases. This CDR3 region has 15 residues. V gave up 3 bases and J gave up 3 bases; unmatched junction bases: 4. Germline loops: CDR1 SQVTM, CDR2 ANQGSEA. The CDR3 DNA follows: TGCAGCGTTGACCCTAGCGGGGGGAACTACAATGAGCAGTTCTTC. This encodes CSVDPSGGNYNEQFF.

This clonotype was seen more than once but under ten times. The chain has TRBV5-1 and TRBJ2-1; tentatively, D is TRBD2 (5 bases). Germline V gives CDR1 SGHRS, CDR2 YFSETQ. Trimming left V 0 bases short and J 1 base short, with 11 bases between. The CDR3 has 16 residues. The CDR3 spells CASSLEPGKSYNEQFF. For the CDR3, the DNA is TGCGCCAGCAGCTTGGAACCGGGAAAGTCCTACAATGAGCAGTTCTTC.

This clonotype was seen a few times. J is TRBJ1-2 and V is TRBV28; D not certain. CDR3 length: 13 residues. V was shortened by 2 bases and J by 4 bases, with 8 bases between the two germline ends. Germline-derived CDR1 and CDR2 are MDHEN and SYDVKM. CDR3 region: CASSLAVLYGYTF. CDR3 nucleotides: TGTGCCAGCAGTTTAGCAGTTCTCTATGGCTACACCTTC.

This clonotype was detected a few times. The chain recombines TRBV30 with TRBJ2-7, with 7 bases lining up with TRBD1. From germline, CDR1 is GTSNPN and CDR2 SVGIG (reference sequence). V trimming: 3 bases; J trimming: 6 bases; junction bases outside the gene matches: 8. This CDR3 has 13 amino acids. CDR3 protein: CAWSLDRSREQYF. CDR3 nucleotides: TGTGCCTGGAGCCTGGACAGGAGTCGCGAGCAGTACTTC.

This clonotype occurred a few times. CDR3 coding DNA: TGTGCCAGCAGCCCGGGCCGCGGAGGAACAGATACGCAGTATTTT. Its protein product is CASSPGRGGTDTQYF. This chain connects TRBV7-9 to TRBJ2-3, with D possibly being TRBD2 (5 bases). The ends were cut back, 5 bases at V and 3 bases at J, with 15 bases in the middle. CDR1 and CDR2 (germline): SEHNR, FQNEAQ (reference sequence). This CDR3 comprises 15 residues. Together with reference TRBV7-9 and TRBJ2-3, the CDR3 gives the full variable domain: DTGVSQNPRHKITKRGQNVTFRCDPISEHNRLYWYRQTLGQGPEFLTYFQNEAQLEKSRLLSDRFSAERPKGSFSTLEIQRTEQGDSAMYLCASSPGRGGTDTQYFGPGTRLTVL.

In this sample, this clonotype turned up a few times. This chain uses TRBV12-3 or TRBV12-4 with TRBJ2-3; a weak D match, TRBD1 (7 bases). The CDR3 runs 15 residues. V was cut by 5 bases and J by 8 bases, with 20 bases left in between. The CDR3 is CASSDRGTVKATQYF. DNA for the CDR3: TGTGCCAGCAGTGACCGCGGGACAGTTAAGGCTACGCAGTATTTT.

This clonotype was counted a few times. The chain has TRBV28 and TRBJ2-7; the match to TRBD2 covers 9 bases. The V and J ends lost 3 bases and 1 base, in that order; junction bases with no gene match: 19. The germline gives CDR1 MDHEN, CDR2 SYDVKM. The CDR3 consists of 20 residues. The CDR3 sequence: CASSFPPQLPRGGRSYEQYF. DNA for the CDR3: TGTGCCAGCAGTTTTCCCCCCCAGCTACCGCGGGGGGGTAGATCCTACGAGCAGTACTTC.

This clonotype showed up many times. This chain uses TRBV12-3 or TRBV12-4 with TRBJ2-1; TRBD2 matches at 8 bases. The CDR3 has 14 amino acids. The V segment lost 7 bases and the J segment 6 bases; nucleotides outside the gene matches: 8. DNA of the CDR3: TGTGCCAGCACCCCCGACGGGGGGGTCAATGAGCAGTTCTTC. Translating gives CASTPDGGVNEQFF.

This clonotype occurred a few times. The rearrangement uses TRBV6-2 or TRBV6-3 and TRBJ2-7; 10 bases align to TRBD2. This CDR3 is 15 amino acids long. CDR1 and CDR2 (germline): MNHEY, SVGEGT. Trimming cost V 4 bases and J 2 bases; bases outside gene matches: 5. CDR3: CASSSQAGGPYEQYF. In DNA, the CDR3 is TGTGCCAGCAGTTCCCAAGCGGGAGGGCCCTACGAGCAGTACTTC.

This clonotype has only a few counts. The CDR3 DNA sequence: TGTGCCAGCAGTTCCTTAGCGGGAGGGATGGAGACCCAGTACTTC. Encoded protein: CASSSLAGGMETQYF. This chain links TRBV6-5 with TRBJ2-5; 11 bases are shared with TRBD2. The CDR3 runs to 15 residues. V was pared by 4 bases and J by 5 bases, with 6 bases of the junction left unmatched. Germline values: CDR1 MNHEY, CDR2 SVGAGI.

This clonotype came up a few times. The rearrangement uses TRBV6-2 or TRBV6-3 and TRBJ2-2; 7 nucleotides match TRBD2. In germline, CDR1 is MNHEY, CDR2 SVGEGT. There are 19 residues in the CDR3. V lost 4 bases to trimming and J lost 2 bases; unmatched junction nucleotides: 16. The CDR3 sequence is CASSSLKVRGLPNTGELFF. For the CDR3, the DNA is TGTGCCAGCAGTTCCCTCAAGGTGCGGGGGTTACCTAACACCGGGGAGCTGTTTTTT.

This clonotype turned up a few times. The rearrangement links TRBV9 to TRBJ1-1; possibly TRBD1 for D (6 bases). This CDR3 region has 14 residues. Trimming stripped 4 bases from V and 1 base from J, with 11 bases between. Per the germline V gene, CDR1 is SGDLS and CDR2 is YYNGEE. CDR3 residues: CASSPGHPNTEAFF. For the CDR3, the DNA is TGTGCCAGCAGCCCGGGACACCCGAACACTGAAGCTTTCTTT.

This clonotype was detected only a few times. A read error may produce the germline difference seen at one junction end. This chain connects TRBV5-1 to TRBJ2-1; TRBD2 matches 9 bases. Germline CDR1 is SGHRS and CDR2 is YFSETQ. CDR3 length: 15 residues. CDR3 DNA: TGCGCCAGCAGCCGCGGGGGGGCTTCCTCCAATGAGCAGTTCTTC. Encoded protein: CASSRGGASSNEQFF.